The 18 T cell receptor beta chains presented below share a single source sample, sequenced in a study of T-cell memory formation after mild COVID-19. TCRdb processed the 5' RACE reads anew with MiXCR; each CDR3 protein has one entry. The sample lists about 390,000 distinct CDR3 sequences, around a sixth occurring once. The specimen sequenced was PBMCs or a T cell subset sorted from them (not recorded which). Receptor source: a man aged 18 to 29 who had mild COVID-19 (a few samples of this study predate the infection). Cell type and time point are not known.

This clonotype was observed a few times. J is TRBJ2-3 and V is TRBV7-3, with 7 positions matching TRBD2. The CDR3 contains 16 residues. Germline assignment: CDR1 SGHTA and CDR2 FQGTGA. The ends lost 1 base at V and 2 bases at J; junction bases unmatched: 6. The DNA for the CDR3 is TGTGCCAGCAGCTTAAACCCCGGGGGGAACACAGATACGCAGTATTTT. This sequence encodes CASSLNPGGNTDTQYF.

The chain recombines TRBV5-1 with TRBJ2-6, with D hard to call. Germline CDR1 and CDR2: SGHRS and YFSETQ. Trimming removed 0 bases at V and 1 base at J, with 5 bases between. CDR3 length equals 15 residues. The CDR3 region is CASSLEESGANVLTF. The CDR3 DNA is TGCGCCAGCAGCTTGGAAGAGTCTGGGGCCAACGTCCTGACTTTC. Looking up the rest from reference TRBV5-1 and TRBJ2-6 gives the full variable domain: KAGVTQTPRYLIKTRGQQVTLSCSPISGHRSVSWYQQTPGQGLQFLFEYFSETQRNKGNFPGRFSGRQFSNSRSEMNVSTLELGDSALYLCASSLEESGANVLTFGAGSRLTVL.

The V gene is TRBV4-3, the J gene TRBJ1-3; D not certain. The CDR3 extends over 16 amino acids. Trimming stripped 0 bases from V and 4 bases from J, with 13 bases between. The germline CDR1 and CDR2 sequences are LGHNA and YSLEER. DNA of the CDR3: TGCGCCAGCAGCCAAGATACGGGGTCGTGGGGAAACACCATATATTTT. Translating gives CASSQDTGSWGNTIYF.

This chain links TRBV10-3 with TRBJ1-2; D may be TRBD1 (6 bases). Between the trimmed V and J ends, which lost 5 bases and 6 bases, there was a span of 16 bases. The CDR3 has 14 amino acids. The germline V gene has CDR1 ENHRY and CDR2 SYGVKD. This chain's CDR3 is CAISTEGGGHGYTF. The CDR3, as DNA: TGTGCCATCAGTACCGAAGGGGGAGGGCATGGCTACACCTTC.

This clonotype was seen a few times. V and J are TRBV7-9 and TRBJ1-1; D gene ambiguous. The CDR3 extends over 15 amino acids. V was cut by 1 base and J by 1 base, with 10 bases left in between. CDR1 and CDR2 from the germline V gene are SEHNR and FQNEAQ (reference sequence). CDR3 residues: CASSLGEWWNTEAFF. The CDR3, as DNA: TGTGCCAGCAGCTTAGGGGAATGGTGGAACACTGAAGCTTTCTTT.

This clonotype was seen repeatedly, ten times or more. The chain joins TRBV20-1 to TRBJ2-2, with D maybe TRBD1 (6 bases). Germline CDR1 reads DFQATT; CDR2 reads SNEGSKA (reference sequence). V was pared by 4 bases and J by 4 bases, with 10 bases between. The CDR3 is 13 residues long. The CDR3 loop reads CSAMDSGTGELFF. CDR3 coding DNA: TGCAGTGCTATGGACAGTGGCACCGGGGAGCTGTTTTTT.

The chain joins TRBV4-3 to TRBJ2-2; unclear D gene. CDR1 is LGHNA, CDR2 YSLEER, per germline. The CDR3 covers 14 residues. V dropped 6 bases and J dropped 1 base, with 9 bases sitting between them. Here the CDR3 DNA reads TGCGCCAGCAGTCGGACCATGAACACCGGGGAGCTGTTTTTT. Translating gives CASSRTMNTGELFF.

The sample holds a few counts of this clonotype. This sequence joins TRBV12-3 or TRBV12-4 and TRBJ1-5; TRBD1 is a possible D gene (6 bases). This CDR3 region has 15 residues. Trimming took 8 bases from V and 5 from J, leaving 19 bases between them. The CDR3 nucleotides read TGTGCCAGCGTCCTGCTTATGAGGGGGGATCAGCCCCAGCATTTT. Encoded protein: CASVLLMRGDQPQHF.

This chain connects TRBV4-3 to TRBJ2-3; 14 bases are a match to TRBD2. Germline CDR1 LGHNA, CDR2 YSLEER. V shed 4 bases and J 2 bases; nucleotides not matched to a gene: 14. This CDR3 comprises 20 residues. CDR3 region: CASSPGLAGGNPLLTDTQYF. The CDR3 coding sequence is TGCGCCAGCAGCCCCGGACTAGCGGGGGGCAACCCCCTTCTCACAGATACGCAGTATTTT.

This clonotype was observed a few times. The V and J genes are TRBV6-2 or TRBV6-3 and TRBJ1-2; 9 bases map to TRBD1. Germline lookup yields CDR1 MNHEY and CDR2 SVGEGT. This CDR3 region has 14 residues. With 6 bases clipped from V and 7 bases from J, the junction kept 9 bases outside the gene matches. The CDR3 coding sequence is TGTGCCAGCAGACCACAGGGGGCCGGCTCTGGCTACACCTTC. Its protein product is CASRPQGAGSGYTF.

The chain joins TRBV6-5 to TRBJ1-2; 7 bases map to TRBD1. V shed 0 bases and J 5 bases; nucleotides not matched to a gene: 3. The CDR3 is 14 residues long. The germline V gene encodes CDR1 MNHEY and CDR2 SVGAGI. As DNA, the CDR3 is TGTGCCAGCAGTTACTCAGGGGGCCGTTATGGCTACACCTTC. As protein: CASSYSGGRYGYTF.

The rearrangement uses TRBV20-1 and TRBJ2-1; D possibly uses TRBD1 or TRBD2 (6 bases each). The germline V gene has CDR1 DFQATT and CDR2 SNEGSKA (reference sequence). The CDR3 contains 16 residues. V was pared by 5 bases and J by 0 bases, with 17 bases between. As DNA, the CDR3 is TGCAGTGCTGGGGGCCGGGGGCGAAGCTCCTACAATGAGCAGTTCTTC. Translation: CSAGGRGRSSYNEQFF.

This clonotype was picked up a small number of times. The chain links TRBV7-3 to TRBJ1-1; maybe TRBD1 (6 bases). From germline, CDR1 is SGHTA and CDR2 FQGTGA. The CDR3 consists of 14 residues. Trimming removed 5 bases at V and 4 bases at J, with 14 bases between. The CDR3 DNA is TGTGCCAGCAGCCAGGGACATCGGAGCACTGAAGCTTTCTTT. Encoded protein: CASSQGHRSTEAFF.

The chain joins TRBV12-3 or TRBV12-4 to TRBJ1-2, with no clear D. Trimming removed 2 bases from V and 8 bases from J, with 12 bases in between. The CDR3 extends over 13 amino acids. The DNA for the CDR3 is TGTGCCAGCAGTTTAATCTTGGGTCTCGGCTACACCTTC. It codes for CASSLILGLGYTF.

V and J are TRBV10-3 and TRBJ2-1; the match to TRBD1 covers 9 bases. V lost 10 bases to trimming and J lost 5 bases; unmatched junction nucleotides: 3. Germline CDR1 reads ENHRY; CDR2 reads SYGVKD. CDR3 length: 12 residues. The CDR3 sequence: CATRDRDNEQFF. For the CDR3, the DNA is TGTGCCACCCGGGACAGGGACAATGAGCAGTTCTTC.

This clonotype was detected only a few times. The chain is built from TRBV6-4 and TRBJ1-2, with D tentatively TRBD1 (5 bases). V was pared by 0 bases and J by 7 bases, with 9 bases between. This CDR3 comprises 13 residues. Germline-derived CDR1 and CDR2 are MRHNA and SNTAGT. CDR3 sequence reads: CASSDSSGIGYTF. The DNA for the CDR3 is TGTGCCAGCAGTGACTCTTCAGGGATTGGCTACACCTTC.

The chain carries TRBV20-1 and TRBJ2-6; unclear D gene. The CDR3 sequence is 12 residues long. Germline CDR1 is DFQATT and CDR2 is SNEGSKA (reference sequence). V gave up 3 bases and J gave up 2 bases, with 2 bases separating them. The CDR3 DNA reads as TGCAGTGCTAGTCCTGGGGCCAACGTCCTGACTTTC. Translating it yields CSASPGANVLTF.

The CDR3 bases are TGTGCCACCGGGCGGGACAGATCCTACGAGCAGTACTTC. Its translation is CATGRDRSYEQYF. The chain couples TRBV11-2 to TRBJ2-7, with D maybe TRBD1 (7 bases). Trimming took off 10 bases at V and 1 base at J, with 14 bases between the two ends. Germline CDR1 reads SGHAT; CDR2 reads FQNNGV. This CDR3 has 13 amino acids.